Below are 4 T cell receptor beta chains sequenced from a single sample in a study of T cell responses to AZD1222 COVID-19 vaccine. TCRdb keeps only in-frame clones here, not all; method: immunoSEQ multiplex PCR. This sample has 160,000 or so clones; 90% to 95% occur once, and the top ten carry under 6%. This sample comprised peripheral blood, obtained 28 days after the second AZD1222 dose. All receptors come from an adult who received the AZD1222 COVID-19 vaccine.

This rearrangement joins TRBV11-2 to TRBJ1-2, with D perhaps TRBD1 (6 bases). V was trimmed by 10 bases and J by 2 bases, leaving 17 bases between them. This CDR3 comprises 14 residues. Germline CDR1 and CDR2: SGHAT and FQNNGV. This CDR3 is CATKTGTSNYGYTF. The CDR3 nucleotides read TGTGCCACCAAGACCGGGACATCGAACTATGGCTACACCTTC.

The rearrangement links TRBV30 to TRBJ1-3; D gene unclear. This CDR3 contains 14 residues. Trimming removed 0 bases from V and 0 bases from J, with 6 bases in between. Per the germline V gene, CDR1 is GTSNPN and CDR2 is SVGIG (reference sequence). The CDR3 DNA sequence: TGTGCCTGGAGTGTACACAGCTCTGGAAACACCATATATTTT. Encoded protein: CAWSVHSSGNTIYF.

The V and J genes are TRBV7-9 and TRBJ2-7; D may match TRBD1 or TRBD2 (6 bases each). CDR3 length: 13 amino acids. V shed 8 bases and J shed 5 bases, with 16 bases lying between them. Per germline, CDR1 SEHNR and CDR2 FQNEAQ (reference sequence). The CDR3 region is CASGGLSGDEQYF. The CDR3 DNA is TGTGCCAGCGGGGGGCTTTCGGGGGACGAGCAGTACTTC.

The rearrangement uses TRBV15 and TRBJ1-1, with D unresolved. The CDR3 length is 13 residues. Germline CDR1 is LNHNV and CDR2 is YYDKDF (reference sequence). V lost 0 bases to trimming and J lost 4 bases, with 6 bases between them. CDR3 bases: TGTGCCACCAGCAGAGAGTGGATCACTGAAGCTTTCTTT. Protein product: CATSREWITEAFF.